The entry below describes one T cell receptor (beta chain). Its antigen is unknown. Co-extraction of both nucleic acids (RNA and DNA) used about 19-33 mg of unsorted bulk tissue. Resecting the tumor surgically was how the patients' primary liver carcinoma was treated. Patients had chronic HBV infection and were treatment-naive. This record belongs to a study of tumor-infiltrating lymphocytes in primary liver carcinoma. The investigators made TCR beta cDNA from around 530 ng total RNA, using a constant-region primer. Three nested multiplex PCR rounds, a slightly modified ARM-PCR, produced the libraries for TCR beta. Using its own MiXCR run on the multiplex PCR reads, TCRdb lists one record per CDR3 protein. The data contain roughly 57,000 distinct CDR3 sequences, less than 75% of them singletons. Study outcomes and limitations: When set against blood, tumors had a significantly higher top-250-clone fraction (p = 0.039).

The clonotype originates from a man aged 40-55 years with primary liver carcinoma and hepatitis B virus infection. Specimen: liver tumor tissue from sampling region 2. The subset is: tumor region T2, inferior pole.

CDR3 loop: CASSPLLASGETQYF. The CDR3 nucleotides are TGTGCCAGCAGCCCCCTGCTAGCGAGCGGAGAGACCCAGTACTTC. The V call is TRBV6-2 or TRBV6-3, the J call TRBJ2-5, with a weak D call TRBD2 (6 bases). The germline CDR1 and CDR2 sequences are MNHEY and SVGEGT. This CDR3 region has 15 residues. V was pared by 6 bases and J by 4 bases, with 18 bases between.